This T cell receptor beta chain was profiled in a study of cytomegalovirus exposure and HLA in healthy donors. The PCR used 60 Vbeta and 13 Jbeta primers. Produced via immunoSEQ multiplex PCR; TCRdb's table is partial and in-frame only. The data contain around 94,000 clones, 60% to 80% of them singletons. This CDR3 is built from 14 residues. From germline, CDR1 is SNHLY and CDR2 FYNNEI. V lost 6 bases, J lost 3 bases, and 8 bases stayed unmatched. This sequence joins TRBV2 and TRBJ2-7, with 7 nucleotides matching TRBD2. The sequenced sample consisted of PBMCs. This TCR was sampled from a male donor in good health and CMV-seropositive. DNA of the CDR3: TGTGCCAGCAGATTTCGGGGGGAGGTCTACGAGCAGTACTTC. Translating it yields CASRFRGEVYEQYF.